Listed below are T cell receptor beta chains from one sample, sequenced in a study of Graves' ophthalmopathy and Graves' hyperthyroidism. In TCRdb, the multiplex PCR reads were re-called with MiXCR into one record per CDR3 protein. This sample has 500,000 to 700,000 distinct CDR3 sequences, with under 40% found just once. What was sequenced was peripheral blood or thyroid tissue (not recorded which). The receptors come from an adult man with Graves' hyperthyroidism. CDR3s include the opening cysteine and the closing phenylalanine or tryptophan. Each record gives: V gene, D gene, J gene, clone size, CDR3 DNA, CDR3 protein. D genes are given only for firm matches. Clone size is stated in some rows and not others, as once, few, many or a class when expanded.

TRBV2,NA,TRBJ2-2,NA,TGTGCCACTACCAGGGGTGACACCGGGGAGCTGTTTTTT,CATTRGDTGELFF
TRBV14,NA,TRBJ2-2,many,TGTGCCAGCAGCCAAGATCCCCTGTGGTATCGGGAGCACACCGGGGAGCTGTTTTTT,CASSQDPLWYREHTGELFF
TRBV2,TRBD1,TRBJ2-1,NA,TGTGCCAGCAGTGAACGCGAGACAGGGGTCTTC,CASSERETGVF
TRBV29-1,TRBD1,TRBJ1-2,many,TGCAGCGTCGAAACAGGGACAGCTAACTATGGCTACACCTTC,CSVETGTANYGYTF
TRBV7-2,TRBD1,TRBJ1-6,NA,TGTGCCAGCAGCCGGACAGGGAGCTATAATTCACCCCTCCACTTT,CASSRTGSYNSPLHF
TRBV29-1,TRBD1,TRBJ1-1,NA,TGCAGCTTGGGGTTCGGACAGGAGTACACTGAAGCTTTCTTT,CSLGFGQEYTEAFF
TRBV5-8,NA,TRBJ2-7,many,TGTGCCAGCAGCCTGGGGCAGGGGAGGGAGCAGTACTTC,CASSLGQGREQYF
TRBV7-2,TRBD2,TRBJ2-7,NA,TGTGCCAGCAGCCAAATAGCGGGAGCTTCCTACGAGCAGTACTTC,CASSQIAGASYEQYF
TRBV20-1,NA,TRBJ1-5,NA,TGCAGTGGAGAGAGGGGAGAGGGGTCCTATGGCAATCAGCCCCAGCATTTT,CSGERGEGSYGNQPQHF
TRBV6-1,NA,TRBJ2-7,many,TGTGCCAGCAGTGAAGCGTGGTCAGGACTTCTCTACGAGCAGTACTTC,CASSEAWSGLLYEQYF
TRBV19,NA,TRBJ2-1,few,TGTGCCAGTAGTACCCAGAGGAGGGGGTCCTACAATGAGCAGTTCTTC,CASSTQRRGSYNEQFF
TRBV7-9,TRBD1,TRBJ2-2,NA,TGTGCCAGCAGTTTGCCGGGACAGGGGCAACTGAACACCGGGGAGCTGCTTTTT,CASSLPGQGQLNTGELLF
TRBV7-9,NA,TRBJ2-7,many,TGTGCCAGCAGCTTAAGTGCCTACGAGCAGTACTTC,CASSLSAYEQYF
TRBV5-4,NA,TRBJ1-2,few,TGTGCCAGCTCACCACAGGGAACCTTCTATGGCTACACCTTC,CASSPQGTFYGYTF
TRBV5-6,TRBD1,TRBJ2-7,NA,TGTGCCAGCAGCCCAGGGACAGGCCCCGGGCGGTCCTACGAGCAGTACTTC,CASSPGTGPGRSYEQYF
TRBV29-1,TRBD1,TRBJ1-2,NA,TGCAGCGTTGGAAATTTAGGAACAGGGGGCCCTAACTATGGCTACACCTTC,CSVGNLGTGGPNYGYTF
TRBV10-2,NA,TRBJ2-6,NA,TGCGCCAGCAGTGAGTCGTCAGGGTATAGGGGTACTGGGGCCAACGTCCTGACTTTC,CASSESSGYRGTGANVLTF
TRBV6-1,NA,TRBJ1-5,many,TGTGCCAGCAGTGACCAGGGAGGTCGCCAGCCCCAGCATTTT,CASSDQGGRQPQHF
TRBV7-2,NA,TRBJ1-5,NA,TGTGCCAGCAGCTTAGGTGGTTGGGGGGATCAGCCCCAGCATTTT,CASSLGGWGDQPQHF
TRBV6-5,NA,TRBJ2-2,few,TGTGCCAGCAGTTACTGGGACGCGAACACCGGGGAGCTGTTTTTT,CASSYWDANTGELFF
TRBV29-1,TRBD1,TRBJ2-2,many,TGCAGCGTTCCAGGGACAGAGAACACCGGGGAGCTGTTTTTT,CSVPGTENTGELFF
TRBV10-2,NA,TRBJ1-2,many,TGCGCCAGCAGCTCCGACGAGGACTATGGCTACACCTTC,CASSSDEDYGYTF
TRBV4-2,TRBD1,TRBJ1-2,many,TGTGCCAGCAGCCAAGAGGGACAGGGGAATGGCTACACCTTC,CASSQEGQGNGYTF
TRBV10-3,NA,TRBJ2-1,NA,TGTGCCATCACTGGGATGAGGGACTCTTACCCCAATGAGCAGTTCTTC,CAITGMRDSYPNEQFF
TRBV7-2,NA,TRBJ2-7,once,TGTGCCAGCAGCCCAGGTCCGGGGGCCGTCTACGAGCAGTACTTC,CASSPGPGAVYEQYF
TRBV6-1,NA,TRBJ1-5,many,TGTGCCAGCAGTGAGCTCTCTACGGAGCCCCAGCATTTT,CASSELSTEPQHF
TRBV6-2/TRBV6-3,NA,TRBJ2-2,few,TGTGCCAGCAACCGCCTGAACACCGGGGAGCTGTTTTTT,CASNRLNTGELFF
TRBV12-3/TRBV12-4,NA,TRBJ1-1,few,TGTGCCAGCAGTTTATTGGGGCTGGGGGTTCACACTGAAGCTTTCTTT,CASSLLGLGVHTEAFF
TRBV7-9,NA,TRBJ2-7,many,TGTGCCAGCAGCTCCGACACCTTGACTGTCTACTTC,CASSSDTLTVYF
TRBV10-3,NA,TRBJ2-7,NA,TGTGCCATCAGTGGCCTCAAGGACGGCCCGAGAGGGCTCTACGAGCAGTACTTC,CAISGLKDGPRGLYEQYF
TRBV6-4,NA,TRBJ1-5,NA,TGTGCCAGCAGTGCGGGACAAAAGGCTCCTCTTTACAATCAGCCCCAGCATTTT,CASSAGQKAPLYNQPQHF
TRBV29-1,TRBD2,TRBJ2-3,few,TGCAGCGTTGTTAGCGGGAGGGTCACAGATACGCAGTATTTT,CSVVSGRVTDTQYF
TRBV5-1,TRBD1,TRBJ2-7,NA,TGTGCCAGCAGGGCTAAGACAGGGGTCTACGAGCAGTACTTC,CASRAKTGVYEQYF
TRBV18,NA,TRBJ1-2,few,TGTGCCAGCTCACAAGAGGGAACCTCAATCTATGGCTACACCTTC,CASSQEGTSIYGYTF
TRBV19,NA,TRBJ2-3,NA,TGTGCCAGTAGTCGGGGATTCGGGGCAGATACGCAGTATTTT,CASSRGFGADTQYF
TRBV6-2/TRBV6-3,TRBD1,TRBJ2-2,few,TGTGCCAGCAGCCAGGGGGACACTAACACCGGGGAGCTGTTTTTT,CASSQGDTNTGELFF
TRBV12-3/TRBV12-4,TRBD1,TRBJ2-5,few,TGTGCCAGCAATTCCCCCGACAGGGTAGGGAAAGAGACCCAGTACTTC,CASNSPDRVGKETQYF
TRBV12-5,TRBD1,TRBJ2-7,few,TGTGCTAGTGGTCTGGGACAGGGGGCAAACGAGCAGTACTTC,CASGLGQGANEQYF
TRBV12-3/TRBV12-4,TRBD1,TRBJ1-1,many,TGTGCCAGCAGCCCCGGACAGGGGGATTACACTGAAGCTTTCTTT,CASSPGQGDYTEAFF
TRBV5-1,TRBD1,TRBJ1-3,many,TGCGCCAGCAGCTTGGACCCGGGACAGGGAGCTGGAAACACCATATATTTT,CASSLDPGQGAGNTIYF
TRBV19,NA,TRBJ1-2,once,TGTGCCACCACCTCCCCGACAGGAGCTAACTATGGCTACACCTTC,CATTSPTGANYGYTF
TRBV20-1,NA,TRBJ1-1,NA,TGCAGTGCTAGAGGAGACAGGAGCACTGAAGCTTTCTTT,CSARGDRSTEAFF
TRBV12-3/TRBV12-4,NA,TRBJ2-2,NA,TGTGCCAGCAGTTTCGGCCTAGCGCCCGGGGAGCTGTTTTTT,CASSFGLAPGELFF
TRBV9,NA,TRBJ1-1,many,TGTGCCAGCAGCGTAGACCACGGTATGAACACTGAAGCTTTCTTT,CASSVDHGMNTEAFF
TRBV29-1,TRBD1,TRBJ2-1,NA,TGCAGCGTTGAAGCCCCGGACAGGCGAACTTACAATGAGCAGTTCTTC,CSVEAPDRRTYNEQFF